Detailed here is one T cell receptor (beta chain). The entry originates in a study of memory CD4+ T cells and cytomegalovirus serostatus. The protocol was immunoSEQ multiplex PCR, while the TCRdb copy is restricted to in-frame clones and leaves out a portion. The data show about 75,000 clones, 78% seen once. Germline values: CDR1 MNHEY, CDR2 SVGAGI. The CDR3 length is 15 residues. V dropped 5 bases and J dropped 12; count of bases not matched to a gene: 16. Single viable CD3+CD4+CD8-CD45RO+ cells were sorted as the memory CD4+ T cells. This chain links TRBV6-5 with TRBJ2-1; 7 nucleotides align to TRBD1. The clonotype comes from an adult in good health and CMV-seropositive. Material for sequencing was memory CD4+ T cells from blood. In nucleotides, the CDR3 is TGTGCCAGCAGTACGTACCCGGGACAGACGAACGGGCAGTTCTTC. This sequence encodes CASSTYPGQTNGQFF.